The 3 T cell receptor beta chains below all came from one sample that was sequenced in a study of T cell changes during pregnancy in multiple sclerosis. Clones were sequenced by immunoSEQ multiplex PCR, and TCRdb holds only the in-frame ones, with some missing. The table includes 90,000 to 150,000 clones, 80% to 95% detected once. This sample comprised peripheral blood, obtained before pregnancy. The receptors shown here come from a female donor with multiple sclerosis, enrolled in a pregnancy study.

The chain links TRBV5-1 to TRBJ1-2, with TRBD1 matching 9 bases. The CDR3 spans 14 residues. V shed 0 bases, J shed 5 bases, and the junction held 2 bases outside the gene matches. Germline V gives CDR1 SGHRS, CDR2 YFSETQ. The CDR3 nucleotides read TGCGCCAGCAGCTTGGACGGACAGGGGTATGGCTACACCTTC. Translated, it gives CASSLDGQGYGYTF.

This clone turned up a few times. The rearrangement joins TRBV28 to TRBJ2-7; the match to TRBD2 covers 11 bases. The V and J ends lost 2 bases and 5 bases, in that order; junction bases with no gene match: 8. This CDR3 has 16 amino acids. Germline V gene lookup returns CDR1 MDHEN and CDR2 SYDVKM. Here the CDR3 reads CASSLTSGSLNHEQYF. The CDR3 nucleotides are TGTGCCAGCAGTTTAACTAGCGGGAGTCTCAACCACGAGCAGTACTTC.

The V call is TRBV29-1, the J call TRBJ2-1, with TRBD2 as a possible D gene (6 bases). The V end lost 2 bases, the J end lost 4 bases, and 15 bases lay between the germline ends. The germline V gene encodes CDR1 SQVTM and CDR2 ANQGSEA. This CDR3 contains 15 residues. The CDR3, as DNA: TGCAGCGTTGAACCCGTCAGCGGGCCTTACAATGAGCAGTTCTTC. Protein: CSVEPVSGPYNEQFF.